This T cell receptor beta chain was profiled in a study of post-analysis software for immune sequencing data. Study information: Progressive-relapsing, secondary progressive and relapsing-remitting multiple sclerosis were among the disease courses included. Findings and limits, study-wide: Same-batch preparations were strongly co-clustered by F measure. Patients used roughly five TRBV segments, including TRBV5-6, TRBV5-1 and TRBV20-1, more often than controls. Patients with multiple sclerosis recorded significantly lower normalized Chao1 diversity than controls, the study found.

Comment on this clonotype: Its matching antigen is unknown.

Unique molecular identifiers tagged the TCR beta cDNA libraries. Researchers reported approximately 500,000 cDNA molecules coming from around 1 to 10 million T cells. TCRdb reanalysed the PCR reads using MiXCR and keeps one entry per CDR3 protein. The sample lists 430,000 or so distinct CDR3 sequences, more than 30% occurring once. Germline V gene sequence: CDR1 MGHRA, CDR2 YSYEKL. V shed 3 bases and J shed 6 bases, with 11 bases lying between them. The CDR3 totals 13 residues. This receptor was identified in a girl aged 2 to 10 with multiple sclerosis. The rearrangement joins TRBV4-1 to TRBJ1-1; D is uncertain. Sequenced material: blood. This CDR3 is CASSHLLVPEAFF. The CDR3 DNA sequence: TGCGCCAGCAGCCACCTATTAGTCCCTGAAGCTTTCTTT.